These T cell receptor beta chains were read from a single sample in a study of blood T cell repertoires in COVID-19. Using immunoSEQ multiplex PCR, the repertoire was profiled, and TCRdb retains in-frame clones only, with some absent. Here the sample spans roughly 350,000 clones, approximately 89% being singletons. Sequenced: peripheral blood. The receptors were sampled from a young woman with COVID-19, enrolled during active disease. Both conserved end residues are part of each CDR3. The D gene is left open where the match is weak. Not every row has a clone size; where given, it reads once, few, many or a size class.

abundance	v_gene	d_gene	j_gene	CDR3nt	CDR3aa
.	TRBV3-1/TRBV3-2	TRBD1	TRBJ2-4	TGTGCCAGCAGCCCCACGGACAGGGCTGGCAAAAACATTCAGTACTTC	CASSPTDRAGKNIQYF
.	TRBV9	.	TRBJ2-1	TGTGCCAGCAGCGTAGGAGATTACAATGAGCAGTTCTTC	CASSVGDYNEQFF
few	TRBV28	.	TRBJ2-2	TGTGCCAGCAGCAAACTAGCACCGAACACCGGGGAGCTGTTTTTT	CASSKLAPNTGELFF
.	TRBV30	.	TRBJ1-2	TGTGCCTGGGGGAGAGGCTACACCTTC	CAWGRGYTF
.	TRBV12-3/TRBV12-4	.	TRBJ2-7	TGTGCCAGCAGCCTCACAGGGATCGAGCAGTACTTC	CASSLTGIEQYF
.	TRBV11-2	TRBD2	TRBJ2-3	TGTGCCAGCAGCTGGCGGGGGGGGGAGTTAACAGATACGCAGTATTTT	CASSWRGGELTDTQYF
.	TRBV28	.	TRBJ1-5	TGTGCCAGCAACGACTGGGGGGATAGCAATCAGCCCCAGCATTTT	CASNDWGDSNQPQHF
.	TRBV12-3/TRBV12-4	.	TRBJ1-5	TGTGCCAGCAGTTGGGGGGGCAATCAGCCCCAGCATTTT	CASSWGGNQPQHF
.	TRBV10-1	TRBD1	TRBJ2-3	TGCGCCAGCAGGGGACAGGGTTCGGATACGCAGTATTTT	CASRGQGSDTQYF
.	TRBV30	.	TRBJ2-1	TGTGCCTGGAGTAACGAGCCTTACTCCTACAATGAGCAGTTCTTC	CAWSNEPYSYNEQFF
.	TRBV11-2	TRBD2	TRBJ2-2	TGTGCCAGCAGAATCCCAAGCGGGAGGGGTACCACCGGGGAGCTGTTTTTT	CASRIPSGRGTTGELFF
.	TRBV6-2/TRBV6-3	.	TRBJ2-1	TGTGCCAGCAGTTCGGACACCTACAATGAGCAGTTCTTC	CASSSDTYNEQFF
.	TRBV28	.	TRBJ1-2	TGTGCCAGCAGTGTTGGCGGGACGGTAGACTATGGCTACACCTTC	CASSVGGTVDYGYTF
.	TRBV4-3	TRBD1	TRBJ1-2	TGCGCCAGCAGCCATTCCGGGACAGGGAACTATGGCTACACCTTC	CASSHSGTGNYGYTF
.	TRBV7-7	.	TRBJ2-2	TGTGCTAGCAGCTTAAGTACAGGGAACACCGGGGAGCTGTTTTTT	CASSLSTGNTGELFF
.	TRBV2	.	TRBJ1-4	TGTGCCAGCACTTTGGGGGGTGTAGAAAAACTGTTTTTT	CASTLGGVEKLFF
.	TRBV6-6	.	TRBJ2-3	TGTGCCAGCAGGCCCGGGTGGGGCTTGGCGGATACGCAGTATTTT	CASRPGWGLADTQYF
few	TRBV7-9	TRBD2	TRBJ2-2	TGTGCCAGCAGCTCAGGACTAGCGGATCGGGGCACCGGGGAGCTGTTTTTT	CASSSGLADRGTGELFF
.	TRBV29-1	TRBD1	TRBJ1-2	TGCAGCGCTTGGGACAGCACCACTAACTATGGCTACACCTTC	CSAWDSTTNYGYTF
.	TRBV28	.	TRBJ2-7	TGTGCCAGCAGTTTACGGGACTACGAGCAGTACTTC	CASSLRDYEQYF
.	TRBV6-1	.	TRBJ2-7	TGTGCCAGCAGTGAAATATACGAGCAGTACTTC	CASSEIYEQYF
.	TRBV6-5	.	TRBJ2-1	TGTGCCAGCGGCAGGGTCAATGAGCAGTTCTTC	CASGRVNEQFF
.	TRBV7-2	.	TRBJ1-1	TGTGCCAGCAGCGCCCGGCAGGGTAGGATCGGCACTGAAGCTTTCTTT	CASSARQGRIGTEAFF
.	TRBV6-5	.	TRBJ2-2	TGTGCCAGCAGTTACGTCGCAGGTGACACCGGGGAGCTGTTTTTT	CASSYVAGDTGELFF
.	TRBV5-1	TRBD1	TRBJ1-1	TGCGCCAGCAGCTTGGGGGATCGGTGGGACAGGGAAGCTTTCTTT	CASSLGDRWDREAFF
once	TRBV5-1	.	TRBJ2-3	TGCGCCAGCAGCTCGACTAGTGGGGTAGATACGCAGTATTTT	CASSSTSGVDTQYF
.	TRBV2	TRBD2	TRBJ2-3	TGTGCCAGCAGTGACAAAATTGTGTCGGGACTAGCGGGAGATAGAGATACGCAGTATTTT	CASSDKIVSGLAGDRDTQYF
.	TRBV2	TRBD1	TRBJ1-4	TGTGCCAGCGGAGCCGGGACAGGAGCCCGTAATGAAAAACTGTTTTTT	CASGAGTGARNEKLFF
.	TRBV29-1	.	TRBJ1-2	TGCAGCGTTGAAGACCGGGGTTTGAACTATGGCTACACCTTC	CSVEDRGLNYGYTF
.	TRBV28	.	TRBJ2-1	TGTGCCAGCAGTTCACCGGACTTTTACAATGAGCAGTTCTTC	CASSSPDFYNEQFF
.	TRBV2	.	TRBJ2-1	TGTGCCAGCATCGGGAGAGCAAATGAGCAGTTCTTC	CASIGRANEQFF
once	TRBV2	.	TRBJ1-6	TGTGCCGGATGCCGACAGGACGATTCACCCCTCCACTTT	CAGCRQDDSPLHF
.	TRBV30	.	TRBJ2-3	TGTGCCTGGGAGGGGTTGGTCTCAAACACAGATACGCAGTATTTT	CAWEGLVSNTDTQYF
.	TRBV7-3	TRBD1	TRBJ2-1	TGTGCCAGCAGCCCAGGGGGCGCTAACAATGAGCAGTTCTTC	CASSPGGANNEQFF
.	TRBV2	TRBD1	TRBJ1-1	TGTGCCAGCAGGCAAGGACAGGGCGGCACTGAAGCTTTCTTT	CASRQGQGGTEAFF
.	TRBV4-2	.	TRBJ2-2	TGTGCCAGCAGCCAGGCCGGGACTGTAAACGGGGAGCTGTTTTTT	CASSQAGTVNGELFF
.	TRBV11-2	.	TRBJ1-2	TGTGCCAGCAGCTTAGGAGGCGGCGTCGGAGCTAACTATGGCTACACCTTC	CASSLGGGVGANYGYTF
.	TRBV10-3	TRBD1	TRBJ2-7	TGTGCCATCAGCCATGGGACAGGGAACGAGCAGTACTTC	CAISHGTGNEQYF
.	TRBV29-1	.	TRBJ1-2	TGCAGCGTTGGCGTGACAGGAGCTAACTATGGCTACACCTTC	CSVGVTGANYGYTF
.	TRBV6-5	.	TRBJ1-6	TGTGCCAGCAGACTCTTGGGGGGTTCACCCCTCCACTTT	CASRLLGGSPLHF
.	TRBV7-8	TRBD2	TRBJ2-2	TGTGCCAGCAGCCTCCGACTAGCGGGGCCCCAGGCGGGGGAGCTGTTTTTT	CASSLRLAGPQAGELFF
many	TRBV6-6	TRBD1	TRBJ1-1	TGTGCCAGCAGTCGTCCGGGACAGGGGTTTAGGAACACTGAAGCTTTCTTT	CASSRPGQGFRNTEAFF
.	TRBV19	TRBD1	TRBJ1-2	TGTGCCAGTAGGCCTGGGACAGCAGCCACCTATGGCTACACCTTC	CASRPGTAATYGYTF
.	TRBV4-1	.	TRBJ1-2	TGCGCCAGCAGCCAAGATCTAAGCGGCAGGATTTATGGCTACACCTTC	CASSQDLSGRIYGYTF
.	TRBV5-4	.	TRBJ1-1	TGTGCCAGCAGCTTAATGGGCGTTAACACTGAAGCTTTCTTT	CASSLMGVNTEAFF
.	TRBV6-5	.	TRBJ1-1	TGTGCCAGCATAGAGGGAGCCGTAGGAGCTTTCTTT	CASIEGAVGAFF
.	TRBV2	.	TRBJ2-7	TGTGCCAGCAGCAGGGACACGTTCTCCTACGAGCAGTACTTC	CASSRDTFSYEQYF